The sequence of this TCR beta chain was determined in a study of T cell responses to AZD1222 COVID-19 vaccine. Whole-study findings and limits: Within unmutated variant regions lay the reported targets of nearly half of spike-specific TCRs.

This clone was recorded only once. The antigen remains unidentified. Sequencing used immunoSEQ multiplex PCR; TCRdb keeps in-frame clones, though not all of them. Altogether approximately 130,000 clones are present, roughly nine tenths being singletons, with the ten largest covering 25% to 30%. Germline CDR1 and CDR2: SGHRS and YFSETQ. Trimming pared 0 bases from V and 2 bases from J, leaving 8 bases between. CDR3 length: 15 amino acids. The sequencing here drew on peripheral blood, taken on day 0 of AZD1222 vaccination. This clonotype was obtained from an adult in good health. This chain joins TRBV5-1 and TRBJ2-2; D might be TRBD2 (5 bases). The CDR3 here is CASSLEDLNTGELFF. CDR3 nucleotides: TGCGCCAGCAGCTTGGAGGACTTAAACACCGGGGAGCTGTTTTTT.